These 26 T cell receptor beta chains originate from one sample sequenced in a study of blood T cell repertoires in COVID-19. Generated by immunoSEQ multiplex PCR, the TCRdb table keeps only in-frame clones and is missing some. The repertoire holds a few hundred thousand clones, with under 90% as singletons. The sample was peripheral blood. These receptors were obtained from a woman between 18 and 30 years old with acute or convalescent COVID-19.

This chain uses TRBV6-4 with TRBJ2-7; the match to TRBD2 covers 7 bases. After removal of 4 bases from V and 2 bases from J, the junction contained 5 bases not matched to a gene. Germline V gene sequence: CDR1 MRHNA, CDR2 SNTAGT. This CDR3 is built from 14 residues. The CDR3 nucleotides are TGTGCCAGCAGTGCATCTAGCGGAACCTACGAGCAGTACTTC. Protein: CASSASSGTYEQYF.

V usage is TRBV6-1 and J usage is TRBJ2-7; TRBD1 agrees at 9 bases. V lost 1 base, J lost 3 bases, and 1 base stayed unmatched. Germline loops: CDR1 MNHNS, CDR2 SASEGT. This CDR3 has 14 amino acids. CDR3 nucleotide sequence: TGTGCCAGCAGTGAAGGGGGACAGGGCTACGAGCAGTACTTC. It is translated as CASSEGGQGYEQYF.

The V gene is TRBV7-2, the J gene TRBJ2-1; 9 bases align to TRBD2. Germline V gene lookup returns CDR1 SGHTA and CDR2 FQGNSA. V lost 5 bases and J lost 8; bases outside the gene matches: 13. This CDR3 is 16 amino acids long. The CDR3 region is CASSPRGLAGRDEQFF. The CDR3 DNA is TGTGCCAGCAGCCCCAGAGGCCTAGCGGGACGGGATGAGCAGTTCTTC.

This chain joins TRBV9 and TRBJ2-1, with a weak D call TRBD2 (6 bases). The CDR3 totals 18 residues. Trimming took 0 bases from V and 9 from J, leaving 25 bases between them. The germline CDR1 and CDR2 sequences are SGDLS and YYNGEE. The DNA for the CDR3 is TGTGCCAGCAGCGTAGCTCTTTCTAGAGACAGTGGGGACTGTGAGCAGTTCTTC. Amino acids: CASSVALSRDSGDCEQFF.

The rearrangement joins TRBV12-3 or TRBV12-4 to TRBJ2-1, with D perhaps matching TRBD1 (5 bases). The V end was cut by 5 bases, the J end by 6 bases, with 11 bases between. The length of the CDR3 is 13 residues. In DNA form, the CDR3 reads TGTGCCAGCAGTCTTGACAGCCCCAATGAGCAGTTCTTC. As protein: CASSLDSPNEQFF.

This chain's CDR3 is CASSLPDAAGSTDTQYF. The CDR3, as DNA: TGTGCCAGCAGCTTACCCGATGCAGCGGGAAGCACAGATACGCAGTATTTT. The V and J genes are TRBV7-2 and TRBJ2-3; TRBD2 matches at 7 bases. J was trimmed by 0 bases and V by 2 bases; bases with no gene match: 8. The CDR3 has 17 amino acids. The germline CDR1 and CDR2 sequences are SGHTA and FQGNSA.

V gene TRBV7-8 combines with J gene TRBJ1-5, with 7 bases identical to TRBD1. Trimming removed 2 bases from V and 3 bases from J; junction bases left unmatched: 10. This CDR3 is 17 amino acids long. From germline, CDR1 is SGHVS and CDR2 FQNEAQ. Here the CDR3 reads CASSLLSGGRFNQPQHF. The CDR3 DNA reads as TGTGCCAGCAGCTTATTATCAGGGGGTCGGTTCAATCAGCCCCAGCATTTT.

The chain links TRBV7-3 to TRBJ2-1; no clear D. V was clipped by 5 bases and J by 0 bases, with 11 bases between them. The germline V gene has CDR1 SGHTA and CDR2 FQGTGA. This CDR3 contains 15 residues. CDR3 nucleotides: TGTGCCAGCAGCCAGGTGCTGAGCTCCTACAATGAGCAGTTCTTC. It is translated as CASSQVLSSYNEQFF.

This clone turned up a few times. V usage is TRBV19 and J usage is TRBJ1-2; D possibly corresponds to TRBD1 (5 bases). V lost 6 bases and J 5 bases, leaving 13 bases between the germline ends. CDR3 size: 13 residues. Germline loops: CDR1 LNHDA, CDR2 SQIVND (reference sequence). DNA for the CDR3: TGTGCCAGTAGCCAGGGTCTGGGGTATGGCTACACCTTC. Protein product: CASSQGLGYGYTF.

The gene calls are TRBV30 and TRBJ1-1; possible D gene TRBD1, 5 bases. The V end lost 2 bases, the J end lost 6 bases, and 16 bases lay between the germline ends. The CDR3 is made up of 14 amino acids. Germline lookup yields CDR1 GTSNPN and CDR2 SVGIG (reference sequence). The CDR3 region has the DNA TGTGCCTGGAGTCTAATTGACAGACTCGCTGAAGCTTTCTTT. It translates to CAWSLIDRLAEAFF.

V is TRBV4-3 and J is TRBJ2-1, with D perhaps matching TRBD2 (6 bases). Trimming took 0 bases from V and 2 from J, leaving 11 bases between them. Germline V CDR1 and CDR2: LGHNA, YSLEER. The CDR3 is made up of 16 amino acids. The CDR3 loop reads CASSQEWLATYNEQFF. The DNA for the CDR3 is TGCGCCAGCAGCCAAGAGTGGCTAGCGACCTACAATGAGCAGTTCTTC.

V and J are TRBV3-1 (or the pseudogene TRBV3-2) and TRBJ1-2, with 10 bases aligning to TRBD1. The germline CDR1 and CDR2 sequences are LGHDT and YNNKEL (reference sequence). V lost 1 base, J lost 7 bases, and 9 bases stayed unmatched. CDR3 length equals 16 residues. CDR3 sequence reads: CASSQAKGTGVGGYTF. The CDR3 nucleotides read TGTGCCAGCAGCCAAGCGAAGGGGACAGGGGTTGGTGGCTACACCTTC.

The V and J genes are TRBV3-1 (or the pseudogene TRBV3-2) and TRBJ1-4; 9 bases map to TRBD1. The CDR3 has 15 residues. Trimming took 4 bases from V and 7 from J; bases not matched to a gene: 7. Germline CDR1 reads LGHDT; CDR2 reads YNNKEL (reference sequence). CDR3 sequence reads: CASSPTGGRFEKLFF. Written as DNA, the CDR3 is TGTGCCAGCAGCCCAACAGGGGGCCGTTTTGAAAAACTGTTTTTT.

J is TRBJ2-1 and V is TRBV13, with TRBD2 matching over 9 bases. Germline V lookup: CDR1 PRHDT, CDR2 FYEKMQ (reference sequence). Unmatched junction bases numbered 6, after V lost 2 bases and J lost 4 bases. The CDR3 is 16 residues long. CDR3 in amino acids: CASSLSGAGGYNEQFF. As DNA, the CDR3 is TGTGCCAGCAGCTTATCTGGAGCGGGAGGTTACAATGAGCAGTTCTTC.

This clone showed up just once. The chain links TRBV21-1 to TRBJ2-1; the D call TRBD2 from the table was never checked on the DNA. TRBV21-1 is shown as a pseudogene. The CDR3 has 21 residues. CDR3 in amino acids: CASSKARRGLADPTIHNEQFF. CDR3 DNA sequence: TGTGCCAGCAGCAAAGCACGTAGGGGACTAGCGGATCCAACAATCCACAATGAGCAGTTCTTC.

The rearrangement uses TRBV5-5 and TRBJ1-4; TRBD1 might be the D (5 bases). Trimming removed 3 bases from V and 3 bases from J, with 9 bases in between. In germline, CDR1 is SGHKS, CDR2 YYEKEE (reference sequence). This CDR3 is built from 14 residues. CDR3 DNA sequence: TGTGCCAGCAGCTGGGGGGATCCTAATGAAAAACTGTTTTTT. It specifies CASSWGDPNEKLFF.

The gene calls are TRBV7-8 and TRBJ2-2, with D maybe TRBD2 (5 bases). Trimming took off 1 base at V and 4 bases at J, with 10 bases between the two ends. The CDR3 contains 15 residues. The germline V gene has CDR1 SGHVS and CDR2 FQNEAQ. Here the CDR3 DNA reads TGTGCCAGCAGCTTAGGTCCTAGCATCACCGGGGAGCTGTTTTTT. As protein: CASSLGPSITGELFF.

The rearrangement uses TRBV24-1 and TRBJ1-6; 7 bases map to TRBD1. V trimming: 7 bases; J trimming: 7 bases; junction bases outside the gene matches: 9. This CDR3 region has 15 residues. The germline V gene encodes CDR1 KGHDR and CDR2 SFDVKD. The CDR3 DNA is TGTGCCACCAGCCAAGACAGGGTTTCCAATTCACCCCTCCACTTT. Residues: CATSQDRVSNSPLHF.

The rearrangement links TRBV28 to TRBJ2-1, with TRBD1 identical over 7 bases. V gave up 1 base and J gave up 5 bases; unmatched junction bases: 5. The CDR3 is 15 amino acids. CDR1 and CDR2 from the germline V gene are MDHEN and SYDVKM. The CDR3 loop reads CASSLSQGFNNEQFF. The CDR3 bases are TGTGCCAGCAGTTTATCACAGGGGTTTAACAATGAGCAGTTCTTC.

The rearrangement links TRBV27 to TRBJ2-7; D gene unclear. V lost 6 bases to trimming and J lost 6 bases, with 12 bases between them. CDR1 is MNHEY, CDR2 SMNVEV, per germline (reference sequence). The CDR3 totals 12 residues. As DNA, the CDR3 is TGTGCCAGCAGCAACTCCCCGTCCGAGCAGTACTTC. It encodes CASSNSPSEQYF.

The V call is TRBV13, the J call TRBJ2-7, with D perhaps matching TRBD2 (6 bases). The CDR3 loop spans 14 amino acids. V lost 6 bases to trimming and J lost 9 bases, with 21 bases between them. Germline V gene sequence: CDR1 PRHDT, CDR2 FYEKMQ (reference sequence). CDR3 sequence: CASRGESEGTRQYF. The CDR3, as DNA: TGTGCCAGCAGGGGAGAGTCGGAGGGCACGAGGCAGTACTTC.

The sample holds a few counts of this clone. This chain links TRBV2 with TRBJ1-6; tentatively, D is TRBD1 (5 bases). Trimming left V 3 bases short and J 6 bases short, with 12 bases between. CDR1 is SNHLY and CDR2 is FYNNEI in the germline V gene. CDR3 length: 15 residues. This chain's CDR3 is CASSEEGLLNSPLHF. CDR3 coding DNA: TGTGCCAGCAGTGAGGAGGGGCTGCTTAATTCACCCCTCCACTTT.

This clone was seen once. V is TRBV6-5 and J is TRBJ1-1; 9 positions match TRBD1. The CDR3 is 14 residues long. CDR1 and CDR2 from the germline V gene are MNHEY and SVGAGI. J lost 4 bases, V lost 7 bases, and 7 bases had no gene match. CDR3 region: CASIQQGARTEAFF. For the CDR3, the DNA is TGTGCCAGCATTCAACAGGGGGCGCGCACTGAAGCTTTCTTT.

The chain combines TRBV12-3 or TRBV12-4 with TRBJ2-5, with TRBD2 matching 7 bases. This CDR3 spans 13 amino acids. V dropped 6 bases and J dropped 5; count of bases not matched to a gene: 6. The chain's CDR3 is CASRPGLRETQYF. In DNA form, the CDR3 reads TGTGCCAGCAGACCGGGACTAAGGGAGACCCAGTACTTC.

The V and J genes are TRBV7-9 and TRBJ2-3; 9 bases align to TRBD2. Unmatched junction bases numbered 3, after V lost 5 bases and J lost 3 bases. This CDR3 is built from 14 residues. CDR1 is SEHNR, CDR2 FQNEAQ, per germline (reference sequence). This CDR3 reads CASSASGTTDTQYF. In nucleotides, the CDR3 is TGTGCCAGCAGCGCTAGCGGGACGACAGATACGCAGTATTTT.

DNA of the CDR3: TGTGCCATCAGTCCCCCGGGACTCAACTATGGCTACACCTTC. It specifies CAISPPGLNYGYTF. V and J are TRBV10-3 and TRBJ1-2; D is perhaps TRBD1 (5 bases). V lost 5 bases, J lost 2 bases, and 12 bases lay in between. There are 14 residues in the CDR3. CDR1 is ENHRY, CDR2 SYGVKD, per germline.